These 23 T cell receptor beta chains originate from one sample sequenced in a study of blood T cell repertoires in COVID-19. The repertoire was sequenced with immunoSEQ multiplex PCR; TCRdb's copy has only in-frame clones and lacks some. The table includes approximately 200,000 clones, approximately 84% detected once. Sequenced input: PBMCs or T cells enriched from blood (not recorded which). The receptors were gathered from a man in his sixties who had recovered from COVID-19.

The chain couples TRBV10-2 to TRBJ2-7; TRBD1 is a possible D gene (6 bases). The CDR3 runs to 12 residues. V lost 6 bases and J lost 3, with 9 bases in between. Per germline, CDR1 WSHSY and CDR2 SAAADI. The CDR3 nucleotides are TGCGCCAGCAGCACGACAGGCTACGAGCAGTACTTC. This sequence encodes CASSTTGYEQYF.

V and J are TRBV29-1 and TRBJ1-2; TRBD1 matches 9 bases. The germline V gene encodes CDR1 SQVTM and CDR2 ANQGSEA. V shed 4 bases, J shed 5 bases, and the junction held 8 bases outside the gene matches. The CDR3 consists of 14 residues. This chain's CDR3 is CSVGVQGASYGYTF. CDR3 coding DNA: TGCAGCGTTGGGGTACAGGGGGCTTCTTATGGCTACACCTTC.

This clone occurred once. This chain uses TRBV19 with TRBJ1-1; no definite D call. The germline V gene encodes CDR1 LNHDA and CDR2 SQIVND (reference sequence). V lost 7 bases, J lost 3 bases, and 15 bases lay in between. CDR3 length: 14 amino acids. The CDR3 is CASKVWARDTEAFF. The CDR3 DNA is TGTGCCAGTAAGGTGTGGGCGCGGGACACTGAAGCTTTCTTT.

This chain joins TRBV19 and TRBJ2-2, with 7 nucleotides matching TRBD1. Germline CDR1 LNHDA, CDR2 SQIVND (reference sequence). This CDR3 region has 15 residues. V dropped 9 bases and J dropped 3; count of bases not matched to a gene: 10. CDR3 region: CASKTPGQYTGELFF. CDR3 nucleotide sequence: TGTGCCAGCAAAACCCCGGGACAGTACACCGGGGAGCTGTTTTTT.

Details on this clone: This same CDR3 is encoded by further DNA sequences in the sample. V gene TRBV5-1 combines with J gene TRBJ1-4; 8 bases match TRBD1. V was clipped by 4 bases and J by 4 bases; unmatched bases: 3. The CDR3 runs 14 residues. Germline-derived CDR1 and CDR2 are SGHRS and YFSETQ. The CDR3: CASSPGQGNEKLFF. CDR3 DNA: TGCGCCAGCAGCCCCGGACAGGGTAATGAAAAACTGTTTTTT.

The chain links TRBV7-9 to TRBJ2-1; possibly TRBD2 for D (5 bases). The V and J ends lost 4 bases and 4 bases respectively, with 11 bases between them. The germline V gene has CDR1 SEHNR and CDR2 FQNEAQ (reference sequence). This CDR3 spans 14 amino acids. CDR3 sequence (DNA): TGTGCCAGCAGCTCGCCAGGCGGGTACAATGAGCAGTTCTTC. This encodes CASSSPGGYNEQFF.

J is TRBJ1-2 and V is TRBV7-9; 7 nucleotides match TRBD1. The CDR3 consists of 13 residues. Per the germline V gene, CDR1 is SEHNR and CDR2 is FQNEAQ (reference sequence). V shed 5 bases, J shed 8 bases, and the junction held 8 bases outside the gene matches. CDR3 in DNA: TGTGCCAGCAGCACACCACAGGGGTACGGCTACACCTTC. Translating gives CASSTPQGYGYTF.

V gene TRBV2 combines with J gene TRBJ1-1, with D possibly matching TRBD1 (5 bases). The V gene lost 6 bases and the J gene lost 3 bases, with 14 bases spanning the gap. Germline V CDR1 and CDR2: SNHLY, FYNNEI. This CDR3 region has 14 residues. The CDR3 protein is CASRGDSGDTEAFF. DNA for the CDR3: TGTGCCAGCAGGGGTGACAGTGGGGACACTGAAGCTTTCTTT.

There are a few counts of this clone. The chain uses TRBV3-1 (or the pseudogene TRBV3-2) and TRBJ2-7; 7 nucleotides match TRBD1. CDR3 length: 16 residues. Trimming removed 1 base from V and 5 bases from J; junction bases left unmatched: 11. Germline CDR1 and CDR2: LGHDT and YNNKEL (reference sequence). The CDR3 DNA follows: TGTGCCAGCAGCCAAGTAGGAGGCAACAGGGGCCACGAGCAGTACTTC. It encodes CASSQVGGNRGHEQYF.

CDR3 residues: CASSLGQGVDEQFF. Here the CDR3 DNA reads TGTGCCAGCAGCTTAGGACAGGGGGTGGATGAGCAGTTCTTC. J is TRBJ2-1 and V is TRBV7-3; TRBD1 agrees at 10 bases. Germline values: CDR1 SGHTA, CDR2 FQGTGA. The CDR3 sequence is 14 residues long. V shed 2 bases and J 8 bases; nucleotides not matched to a gene: 3.

The V and J genes are TRBV6-6 and TRBJ1-1, with a weak D call TRBD1 (5 bases). Trimming pared 6 bases from V and 0 bases from J, leaving 17 bases between. The CDR3 consists of 16 residues. The germline gives CDR1 MNHNY, CDR2 SVGAGI (reference sequence). The chain's CDR3 is CASRHSVGGMNTEAFF. The CDR3 nucleotides read TGTGCCAGCAGGCACTCCGTGGGGGGTATGAACACTGAAGCTTTCTTT.

The gene calls are TRBV30 and TRBJ1-1; tentative D call: TRBD1 (5 bases). Germline values: CDR1 GTSNPN, CDR2 SVGIG (reference sequence). This CDR3 region has 13 residues. V was clipped by 0 bases and J by 3 bases, with 8 bases between them. The CDR3 DNA sequence: TGTGCCTGGAGTGTGGGGGGAGACACTGAAGCTTTCTTT. Translating it yields CAWSVGGDTEAFF.

The chain links TRBV30 to TRBJ2-1; possibly TRBD1 for D (6 bases). Trimming removed 5 bases at V and 1 base at J, with 9 bases between. The CDR3 contains 13 residues. The germline V gene has CDR1 GTSNPN and CDR2 SVGIG (reference sequence). CDR3 bases: TGTGCCTGGGCAGGGGTATCCTACAATGAGCAGTTCTTC. It codes for CAWAGVSYNEQFF.

Here the CDR3 reads CASSPGLGKGQGASGELFF. The DNA for the CDR3 is TGTGCCAGCAGCCCCGGACTGGGGAAAGGACAGGGGGCGTCCGGGGAGCTGTTTTTT. V and J are TRBV11-2 and TRBJ2-2; 11 bases agree with TRBD1. This CDR3 contains 19 residues. Germline CDR1 is SGHAT and CDR2 is FQNNGV. Losses at the gene ends were 5 bases for V and 6 bases for J; bases not matched to a gene: 17.

CDR3 sequence (DNA): TGTGCCAGCAGTCTGGGAGGCAGCAATCAGCCCCAGCATTTT. Amino acids: CASSLGGSNQPQHF. The chain joins TRBV6-5 to TRBJ1-5; D is unresolved. The germline CDR1 and CDR2 sequences are MNHEY and SVGAGI. The CDR3 length is 14 residues. The ends were cut back, 5 bases at V and 1 base at J, with 9 bases in the middle.

V usage is TRBV3-1 (or the pseudogene TRBV3-2) and J usage is TRBJ1-1; 11 nucleotides line up with TRBD1. The CDR3 runs to 16 residues. From germline, CDR1 is LGHDT and CDR2 YNNKEL (reference sequence). V was clipped by 3 bases and J by 4 bases; unmatched bases: 7. CDR3 amino acids: CASSQGTGGLSTEAFF. The CDR3 nucleotides read TGTGCCAGCAGCCAGGGGACAGGGGGTTTGAGCACTGAAGCTTTCTTT.

This clone has just a few counts. The rearrangement joins TRBV5-1 to TRBJ1-1; TRBD1 matches at 7 bases. Germline CDR1 SGHRS, CDR2 YFSETQ. V trimming: 0 bases; J trimming: 8 bases; junction bases outside the gene matches: 7. The CDR3 totals 14 residues. The CDR3 here is CASSLGTGGIEAFF. In nucleotides, the CDR3 is TGCGCCAGCAGCTTGGGGACAGGAGGAATAGAAGCTTTCTTT. Filled out from reference TRBV5-1 and TRBJ1-1, the complete variable domain reads KAGVTQTPRYLIKTRGQQVTLSCSPISGHRSVSWYQQTPGQGLQFLFEYFSETQRNKGNFPGRFSGRQFSNSRSEMNVSTLELGDSALYLCASSLGTGGIEAFFGQGTRLTVV.

The J gene is TRBJ1-1, the V gene TRBV27, with D maybe TRBD1 (6 bases). The CDR3 runs 15 residues. V lost 6 bases to trimming and J lost 3 bases, with 17 bases between them. CDR1 is MNHEY and CDR2 is SMNVEV in the germline V gene (reference sequence). The CDR3 sequence is CASRRWGLGDTEAFF. The CDR3 DNA follows: TGTGCCAGCAGGCGTTGGGGGCTGGGGGACACTGAAGCTTTCTTT.

This clone came up once. The chain uses TRBV6-5 and TRBJ1-2; 7 nucleotides agree with TRBD1. Germline V gene data show CDR1 as MNHEY and CDR2 as SVGAGI. The CDR3 length is 13 residues. V trimming: 4 bases; J trimming: 8 bases; junction bases outside the gene matches: 7. The CDR3 loop reads CASSLTGMRGYTF. CDR3 bases: TGTGCCAGCAGTTTGACAGGGATGAGGGGCTACACCTTC.

The chain joins TRBV7-8 to TRBJ1-1; 7 bases map to TRBD1. This CDR3 is 13 amino acids long. Germline V CDR1 and CDR2: SGHVS, FQNEAQ. The trim removed 5 bases at V and 5 bases at J, leaving 5 bases unmatched. The CDR3 region is CASSNRGRTEAFF. The CDR3 coding sequence is TGTGCCAGCAGCAATAGGGGGCGGACTGAAGCTTTCTTT.

This chain uses TRBV6-5 with TRBJ1-2; D is undetermined. The V gene lost 6 bases and the J gene lost 5 bases, with 10 bases spanning the gap. Per germline, CDR1 MNHEY and CDR2 SVGAGI. The CDR3 runs to 12 residues. CDR3 loop: CASRDGIYGYTF. The DNA for the CDR3 is TGTGCCAGCAGGGACGGGATTTATGGCTACACCTTC.

This chain connects TRBV6-5 to TRBJ1-2; the match to TRBD1 covers 8 bases. Trimming took 5 bases from V and 6 from J; bases not matched to a gene: 8. Germline CDR1 and CDR2: MNHEY and SVGAGI. This CDR3 spans 14 amino acids. CDR3 amino acids: CASSKKTGVDGYTF. The CDR3 DNA sequence: TGTGCCAGCAGTAAGAAGACAGGGGTGGATGGCTACACCTTC.

The chain is built from TRBV2 and TRBJ1-1; no firm D call. This CDR3 is built from 12 residues. Trimming removed 6 bases from V and 5 bases from J, with 10 bases in between. From germline, CDR1 is SNHLY and CDR2 FYNNEI. CDR3 in amino acids: CASRGRGTEAFF. In nucleotides, the CDR3 is TGTGCCAGCAGGGGCAGAGGGACTGAAGCTTTCTTT.